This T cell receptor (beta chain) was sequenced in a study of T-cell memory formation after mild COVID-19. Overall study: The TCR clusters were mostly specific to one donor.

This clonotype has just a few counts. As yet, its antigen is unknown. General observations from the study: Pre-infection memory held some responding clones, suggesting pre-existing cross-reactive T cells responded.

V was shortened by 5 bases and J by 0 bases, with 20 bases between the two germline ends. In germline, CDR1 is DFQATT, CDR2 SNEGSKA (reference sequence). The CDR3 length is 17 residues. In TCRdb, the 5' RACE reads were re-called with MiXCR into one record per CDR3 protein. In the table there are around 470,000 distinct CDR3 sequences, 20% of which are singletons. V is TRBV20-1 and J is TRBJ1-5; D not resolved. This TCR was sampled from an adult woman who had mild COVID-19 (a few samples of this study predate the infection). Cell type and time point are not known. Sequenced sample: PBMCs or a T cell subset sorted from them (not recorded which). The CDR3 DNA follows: TGCAGTGCTTCCGAGGCAGGATGGGGTTATAGCAATCAGCCCCAGCATTTT. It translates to CSASEAGWGYSNQPQHF.